This entry concerns a single T cell receptor beta chain. The data were taken from a study of cytomegalovirus exposure and HLA in healthy donors. Per germline, CDR1 SGHNT and CDR2 YENEEA. This CDR3 is built from 15 residues. The trim removed 4 bases at V and 7 bases at J, leaving 7 bases unmatched. PCR was performed using 60 Vbeta and 13 Jbeta primers. Sequencing was performed with immunoSEQ multiplex PCR; in TCRdb, only in-frame clones are kept and a portion is missing. In the table there are about 71,000 clones, about 70% of which are singletons. The sequenced sample consisted of PBMCs. The TCR originated in a woman between 50 and 59 years old in good health and CMV-seropositive. This chain joins TRBV11-3 and TRBJ2-2; TRBD1 matches at 9 bases. CDR3 bases: TGTGCCAGCAGCTCAACAGGGGGCGCCGGCGGGGAGCTGTTTTTT. It specifies CASSSTGGAGGELFF.